Sequencing of this T cell receptor beta chain was carried out in a study of shared clonotypes between healthy human individuals. Points from the study as a whole: Of the naive CD4 clonotypes, approximately 5% were shared across a few donors.

V lost 6 bases to trimming and J lost 3 bases, with 14 bases between them. Germline CDR1 and CDR2: MNHEY and SVGAGI. The CDR3 is 14 amino acids. With respect to this clone: The antigen is unknown.

Every contributor of samples was a Caucasian grown-up residing in Nashville, Tennessee. Splitting of CD4+ cells produced CD45RA+ naive and CD45RA-negative memory subsets. Across several immunoSEQ plates, the genomic DNA of each subset was split evenly. The protocol was immunoSEQ multiplex PCR, while the TCRdb copy is restricted to in-frame clones and leaves out a portion. Seen here are about 1.5 million clones, 95% to 99% observed once, and the top ten hold roughly 0.45%. The gene calls are TRBV6-5 and TRBJ1-1, with D possibly being TRBD1 (5 bases). The material sequenced was naive CD4+ T cells sorted from blood. As to subset: CD45RA+ positively selected. This TCR was sampled from a man aged 30 to 39 in good health. The CDR3 bases are TGTGCCAGCAGCCTTTATCGGGGGGACACTGAAGCTTTCTTT. It translates to CASSLYRGDTEAFF.